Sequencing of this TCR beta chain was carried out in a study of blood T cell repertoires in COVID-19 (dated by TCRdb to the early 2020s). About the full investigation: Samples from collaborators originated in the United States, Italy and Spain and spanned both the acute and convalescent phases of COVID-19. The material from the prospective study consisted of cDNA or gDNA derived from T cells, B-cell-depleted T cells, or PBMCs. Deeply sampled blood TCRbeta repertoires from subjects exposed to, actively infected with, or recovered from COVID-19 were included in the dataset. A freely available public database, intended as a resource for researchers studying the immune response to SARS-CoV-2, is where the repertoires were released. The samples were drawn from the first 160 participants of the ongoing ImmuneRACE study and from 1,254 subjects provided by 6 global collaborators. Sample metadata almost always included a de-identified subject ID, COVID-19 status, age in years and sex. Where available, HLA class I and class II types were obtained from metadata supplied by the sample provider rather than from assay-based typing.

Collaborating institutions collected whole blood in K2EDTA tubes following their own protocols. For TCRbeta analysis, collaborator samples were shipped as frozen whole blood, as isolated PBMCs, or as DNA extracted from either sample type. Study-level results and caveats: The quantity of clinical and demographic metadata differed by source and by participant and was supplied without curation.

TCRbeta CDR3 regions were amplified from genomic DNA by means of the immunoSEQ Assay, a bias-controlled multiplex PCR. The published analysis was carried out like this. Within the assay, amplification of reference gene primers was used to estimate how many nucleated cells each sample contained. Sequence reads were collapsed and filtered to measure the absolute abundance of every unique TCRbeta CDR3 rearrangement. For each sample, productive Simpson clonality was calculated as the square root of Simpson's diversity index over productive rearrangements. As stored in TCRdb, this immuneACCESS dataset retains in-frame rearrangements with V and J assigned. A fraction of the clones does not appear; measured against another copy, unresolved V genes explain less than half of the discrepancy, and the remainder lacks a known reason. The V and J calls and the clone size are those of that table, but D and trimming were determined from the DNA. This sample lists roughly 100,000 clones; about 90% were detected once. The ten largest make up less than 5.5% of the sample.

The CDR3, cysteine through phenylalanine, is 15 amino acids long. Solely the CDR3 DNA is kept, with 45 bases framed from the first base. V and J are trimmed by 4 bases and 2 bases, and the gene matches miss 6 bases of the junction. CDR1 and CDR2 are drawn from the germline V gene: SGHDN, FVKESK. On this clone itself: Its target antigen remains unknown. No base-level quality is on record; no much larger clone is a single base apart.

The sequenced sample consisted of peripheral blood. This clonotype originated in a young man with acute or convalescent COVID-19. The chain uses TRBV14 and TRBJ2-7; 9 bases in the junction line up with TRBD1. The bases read TGTGCCAGCAGCCCCTTAACAGGGGGCGCCTACGAGCAGTACTTC. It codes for CASSPLTGGAYEQYF. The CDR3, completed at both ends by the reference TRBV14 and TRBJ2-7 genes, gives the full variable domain EAGVTQFPSHSVIEKGQTVTLRCDPISGHDNLYWYRRVMGKEIKFLLHFVKESKQDESGMPNNRFLAERTGGTYSTLKVQPAELEDSGVYFCASSPLTGGAYEQYFGPGTRLTVT.